The source of this T cell receptor (beta chain) is a study of blood T cell repertoires in COVID-19 (dated by TCRdb to about 2020). Study-level background: Collaborator samples came from the United States, Italy and Spain and covered acute and convalescent phases of COVID-19. The repertoires were released in a freely available public database intended as a resource for research on the immune response to SARS-CoV-2. The dataset comprised deeply sampled blood TCRbeta repertoires from subjects exposed to, actively infected with, or recovered from COVID-19. Nearly every sample came with metadata listing a de-identified subject ID, COVID-19 status, age in years and sex. Where HLA class I and class II types were available, the types were taken from metadata supplied by the sample provider, not from assay-based typing. Samples were obtained from the ongoing ImmuneRACE study (first 160 participants) and from roughly 1,300 subjects provided by 6 global collaborators. The material from the prospective study consisted of cDNA or gDNA derived from T cells, B-cell-depleted T cells, or PBMCs. Summary of the overall study and its limitations: How much clinical and demographic metadata was included differed by source and by participant, and the metadata was provided uncurated.

TCRbeta CDR3 regions were amplified from genomic DNA by means of the immunoSEQ Assay, a bias-controlled multiplex PCR. As for how the authors treated the data: The number of nucleated cells in each sample was estimated from the amplification of reference gene primers within the assay. Sequence reads were collapsed and filtered to measure the absolute abundance of every unique TCRbeta CDR3 rearrangement. Productive Simpson clonality was computed per sample as the square root of Simpson's diversity index over productive rearrangements. TCRdb took this table from immuneACCESS and kept in-frame rearrangements with V and J called. Such tables lack part of the clones; where checked against another copy, unresolved V genes explain under half of the gap, and the rest is unexplained. That table supplies the V and J calls and clone size; D and trimming were determined from the DNA. The table for this sample lists about 240,000 clones; 80% to 85% of them were counted only once. 9.5% to 15% of the sample is held by the ten biggest clonotypes.

Regarding this clone: What antigen it recognizes has not been identified. No clone much larger than this one lies a single base away; base qualities are absent.

From cysteine to phenylalanine, the CDR3 is 15 amino acids long. Just CDR3 DNA is preserved here, 45 bases in frame from base 1. CDR1 is given as SGHRS and CDR2 as YFSETQ, both from the germline V gene. Trimming leaves V shorter by 4 bases and J shorter by 6 bases, with the junction holding 9 bases beyond the gene matches. Collaborating institutions collected whole blood in K2EDTA tubes following their own protocols. For TCRbeta analysis, collaborator samples were shipped as frozen whole blood, as isolated PBMCs, or as DNA extracted from either sample type. Sequenced sample: peripheral blood. The receptor was derived from a woman aged 60-75 years with active or convalescent COVID-19. The chain is encoded by TRBV5-1 joined to TRBJ2-1; 8 junctional bases match TRBD1. The CDR3 region: CASSPDRAVRNEQFF. In nucleotide form, the sequence is TGCGCCAGCAGCCCGGACAGGGCAGTTCGCAATGAGCAGTTCTTC. The reference TRBV5-1 and TRBJ2-1 proteins fill in what lies around the CDR3, so the full variable domain reads KAGVTQTPRYLIKTRGQQVTLSCSPISGHRSVSWYQQTPGQGLQFLFEYFSETQRNKGNFPGRFSGRQFSNSRSEMNVSTLELGDSALYLCASSPDRAVRNEQFFGPGTRLTVL.